The entry below describes one TCR beta chain. In the original workflow: From reference gene primer amplification, estimates of nucleated cell counts were derived. Here immunoSEQ multiplex PCR was the method, and the copy in TCRdb shows in-frame clones only, minus some. That table gives V, J and clone size, and the DNA gave D and trimming. The sample consists of 130,000 to 150,000 clones, 84% of them appearing once. Germline V CDR1 and CDR2: DFQATT, SNEGSKA (reference sequence). This CDR3 is built from 11 residues. V dropped 2 bases and J dropped 14; count of bases not matched to a gene: 5. The record originates from a study of blood T cell repertoires in COVID-19. Study-wide context: COVID-19 samples collected from the United States, Italy and Spain covered acute and convalescent phases. The analysed material was cDNA or gDNA that came from T cells, B-cell-depleted T cells, or PBMCs.

The sample consisted of peripheral blood. The chain has TRBV20-1 and TRBJ2-3, with TRBD2 matching over 9 bases. The clonotype was recovered from a woman over 75 in a cohort sampled during active or convalescent COVID-19. The CDR3 DNA sequence: TGCAGTGCTAGACGCGGGGGGGGCTTGTATTTT. It codes for CSARRGGGLYF.